This section outlines one TCR beta chain sequence together with its context. Germline V CDR1 and CDR2: LNHDA, SQIVND (reference sequence). Trimming took off 1 base at V and 2 bases at J, with 16 bases between the two ends. The CDR3 totals 17 residues. TCRdb's copy holds only in-frame clones and misses some; the assay was immunoSEQ multiplex PCR. Here the sample spans just under 100,000 clones, roughly 94% being singletons. The data were taken from a study of OX40 agonist ivuxolimab in advanced cancers. As for the study in general: Treatment of patients was with ivuxolimab, an agonistic anti-OX40 (CD134) antibody. Ivuxolimab was delivered to patients intravenously every 2 weeks at doses spanning 0.01 to 10 mg/kg.

The rearrangement uses TRBV19 and TRBJ2-3; D is ambiguous. This specimen consisted of CD4+ or CD8+ T cells sorted from blood, obtained in a trial of the OX40 agonist ivuxolimab. The TCR sequence derives from an adult with an advanced solid tumor such as melanoma, head and neck, liver or kidney cancer. DNA for the CDR3: TGTGCCAGTAGTATAGGGCCCGGGCAGCGAGACACAGATACGCAGTATTTT. Amino acids: CASSIGPGQRDTDTQYF.